A selection of T cell receptor beta chains follows, all from one sample in a study of blood T cell repertoires in COVID-19. This table comes from immunoSEQ multiplex PCR, and its TCRdb copy is limited to in-frame clones, with some not included. This repertoire shows 100,000 to 150,000 clones, roughly nine tenths found once; its top ten account for about 1.9%. Sequenced material: peripheral blood. The receptors were gathered from a man aged 50 to 59 with COVID-19, enrolled during active disease. Each CDR3 is given with its conserved first and last residue. The D gene is left open where the match is weak. Clone size is shown for a subset of rows, as once, few, many or a class of expanded clone.

.	TRBJ2-2	TRBV7-3	.	TGTGCCAGCAGCTTATCAGTTAACACCGGGGAGCTGTTTTTT	CASSLSVNTGELFF
.	TRBJ2-2	TRBV5-6	TRBD2	TGTGCCAGCAGCTTGGTTCTAGCGGGGCACACCGGGGAGCTGTTTTTT	CASSLVLAGHTGELFF
.	TRBJ2-7	TRBV5-5	TRBD2	TGTGCCAGCAGCTTTCGCCCCCTGGGGGGGACTAGCGACTACGAGCAGTACTTC	CASSFRPLGGTSDYEQYF
.	TRBJ1-5	TRBV7-8	TRBD1	TGTGCCAGCAGCTTAGGTGGGACAGGCAATCAGCCCCAGCATTTT	CASSLGGTGNQPQHF
.	TRBJ2-3	TRBV7-2	TRBD1	TGTGCCAGCAGCTTCAACAGGGGGGAGCAGTATTTT	CASSFNRGEQYF
.	TRBJ2-1	TRBV2	TRBD1	TGTGCCAGCAGTGGCCCCGGGACAGGTTCCTACAATGAGCAGTTCTTC	CASSGPGTGSYNEQFF
once	TRBJ2-3	TRBV19	TRBD1	TGTGCCAGTAGTCTGAACAGGGGGAGGGATACGCAGTATTTT	CASSLNRGRDTQYF
.	TRBJ2-3	TRBV5-1	.	TGCGCCAGCAGCCAGACAGATACGCAGTATTTT	CASSQTDTQYF
.	TRBJ1-5	TRBV5-5	.	TGTGCCAGCAGCTTGGCCTTGTGGCAGGGGAATCAGCCCCAGCATTTT	CASSLALWQGNQPQHF
.	TRBJ1-3	TRBV5-1	TRBD1	TGCGCCAGCAGCCGGACAGGGGATGGAAACACCATATATTTT	CASSRTGDGNTIYF
.	TRBJ2-7	TRBV6-1	TRBD2	TGTGCCAGCAGTGAGGCCCTCGCGGGAGTCCCCTACGAGCAGTACTTC	CASSEALAGVPYEQYF
.	TRBJ1-5	TRBV6-5	TRBD1	TGTGCCAGCAGGACAACAGGGGAGAGTCAGCCCCAGCATTTT	CASRTTGESQPQHF
.	TRBJ1-5	TRBV6-6	TRBD1	TGTGCCAGCAGTCGCAGGGGGGGCAATCAGCCCCAGCATTTT	CASSRRGGNQPQHF
.	TRBJ1-2	TRBV7-2	TRBD1	TGTGCCAGCAGCCCAAGACAGGGTGGCGGCTACACCTTC	CASSPRQGGGYTF
.	TRBJ2-5	TRBV29-1	.	TGCAGCAGCGCGAGGGCTATCCAAGAGACCCAGTACTTC	CSSARAIQETQYF
.	TRBJ1-5	TRBV4-1	TRBD1	TGCGCCAGCAGCCAGGGAGGACAGGGCTATAGCAATCAGCCCCAGCATTTT	CASSQGGQGYSNQPQHF
.	TRBJ2-2	TRBV21-1	.	TGTGCCAGCAGCAACGTCCTGGGACTTTCGAACACCGGGGAGCTGTTTTTT	CASSNVLGLSNTGELFF
.	TRBJ2-7	TRBV11-2	.	TGTGCCAGCAGCCCTGACTACTCCTACGAGCAGTACTTC	CASSPDYSYEQYF
few	TRBJ1-2	TRBV6-1	.	TGTGCCAGCAGTGAGTCCTGGGAGGGCTACACCTTC	CASSESWEGYTF
.	TRBJ1-5	TRBV6-2/TRBV6-3	TRBD1	TGTGCCAGCAGCCCTAACAGGGGCCTAACTAGCAATCAGCCCCAGCATTTT	CASSPNRGLTSNQPQHF
.	TRBJ2-3	TRBV5-4	TRBD1	TGTGCCAGCAGCTTGGTTTCGGGACAGGGGACGGCGGATACGCAGTATTTT	CASSLVSGQGTADTQYF
.	TRBJ1-6	TRBV30	TRBD1	TGTGCCTGGACGACAGGGGGCCTTAATAATTCACCCCTCCACTTT	CAWTTGGLNNSPLHF
.	TRBJ2-2	TRBV7-9	.	TGTGCCAGCAGCCCAAGAGTCCCTCGGGACACCGGGGAGCTGTTTTTT	CASSPRVPRDTGELFF
.	TRBJ1-5	TRBV5-1	.	TGCGCCAGCAGCTTGGCCGGGGGTAGCAATCAGCCCCAGCATTTT	CASSLAGGSNQPQHF
.	TRBJ2-7	TRBV19	TRBD2	TGTGCCACCCAGCGGGAGGCCCATCGAGAGGAGCAGTACTTC	CATQREAHREEQYF
.	TRBJ2-1	TRBV10-3	TRBD2	TGTGCCATCAGTGACTGGACTAGCGGACCCAATGAGCAGTTCTTC	CAISDWTSGPNEQFF
.	TRBJ1-2	TRBV5-1	.	TGCGCCAGCAGCTTGGATGGGCTTACTAACTATGGCTACACCTTC	CASSLDGLTNYGYTF
.	TRBJ1-1	TRBV19	TRBD1	TGTGCCAGTAGTAGACAGGGTATGGAAGCTTTCTTT	CASSRQGMEAFF
.	TRBJ1-5	TRBV10-3	.	TGTGCCATCGGGGGGGGTTTCAGGTATTATAGCAATCAGCCCCAGCATTTT	CAIGGGFRYYSNQPQHF
.	TRBJ2-6	TRBV7-2	.	TGTGCCAGCAGCCAGTTTTTGGGCGGGGCCAACGTCCTGACTTTC	CASSQFLGGANVLTF
.	TRBJ2-3	TRBV4-1	TRBD2	TGCGCCAGCAGCCAAGACGGACTAGCGGGAAGATCGACAGATACGCAGTATTTT	CASSQDGLAGRSTDTQYF
.	TRBJ1-6	TRBV19	TRBD1	TGTGCCAGTAGTTGGACAGGGAACTATAATTCACCCCTCCACTTT	CASSWTGNYNSPLHF
.	TRBJ1-1	TRBV6-6	TRBD1	TGTGCCAGCAGTTACGACAGGGCGAACACTGAAGCTTTCTTT	CASSYDRANTEAFF
.	TRBJ2-1	TRBV7-2	TRBD2	TGTGCCAGCAGGCGGGAGTACAATGAGCAGTTCTTC	CASRREYNEQFF
.	TRBJ1-4	TRBV28	TRBD1	TGTGCCAGCAGTCCGCGACAGGGCTTAAATGAAAAACTGTTTTTT	CASSPRQGLNEKLFF
.	TRBJ2-3	TRBV6-6	TRBD2	TGTGCCAGCAGTCGCAAGATCTTTAGCGGGAGAGCCTCGGATACGCAGTATTTT	CASSRKIFSGRASDTQYF
once	TRBJ2-7	TRBV29-1	.	TGCAGCGTGGGGGGATCATCGCTCTACGAGCAGTACTTC	CSVGGSSLYEQYF
.	TRBJ1-4	TRBV6-5	.	TGTGCCAGCAGGGAGACCGGAGCAACTAATGAAAAACTGTTTTTT	CASRETGATNEKLFF
.	TRBJ2-1	TRBV4-1	.	TGCGCCAGCTATGGGGCCGGTAATGAGCAGTTCTTC	CASYGAGNEQFF
.	TRBJ2-5	TRBV6-6	TRBD2	TGTGCCAGCACCCAAAGCGGGAGTGATGAAGAAGAGACCCAGTACTTC	CASTQSGSDEEETQYF
.	TRBJ1-5	TRBV4-3	.	TGCGCCAGCAGCCAAGGGAGAGCTCAGCCCCAGCATTTT	CASSQGRAQPQHF
.	TRBJ1-4	TRBV19	.	TGTGCCAGTAGTCGCAGTCCTAATGAAAAACTGTTTTTT	CASSRSPNEKLFF
few	TRBJ2-1	TRBV11-2	.	TGTGCCAGCAGCTTCGAGGGCAGCCCCTACAATGAGCAGTTCTTC	CASSFEGSPYNEQFF
once	TRBJ2-2	TRBV19	.	TGTGCCAGTAGAGGGATTGGCGGGACCGGGGAGCTGTTTTTT	CASRGIGGTGELFF
.	TRBJ1-5	TRBV2	.	TGTGCCAGCAGGACAGATAGCAATCAGCCCCAGCATTTT	CASRTDSNQPQHF
.	TRBJ2-3	TRBV6-1	.	TGTGCCAGCAGTGAAGGACACGGCGCAGATACGCAGTATTTT	CASSEGHGADTQYF
.	TRBJ2-3	TRBV5-1	.	TGCGCCAGCAGCCCGTTGCCGGGTCTAAGCACAGATACGCAGTATTTT	CASSPLPGLSTDTQYF
few	TRBJ2-7	TRBV28	.	TGTGCCAGCAGTTTAGGACAGATCTACGAGCAGTACTTC	CASSLGQIYEQYF
.	TRBJ2-7	TRBV6-5	TRBD2	TGTGCCAGCAGTTCGGTAGCGGGGTACGAGCAGTACTTC	CASSSVAGYEQYF
.	TRBJ2-1	TRBV2	TRBD2	TGTGCCAGCAAAGGGACTAGTCTCCAGAGTGAGCAGTTCTTC	CASKGTSLQSEQFF
.	TRBJ1-5	TRBV19	TRBD1	TGTGCCAGTAACGATGTTCCGGGACAGACCAATCAGCCCCAGCATTTT	CASNDVPGQTNQPQHF
.	TRBJ2-5	TRBV29-1	.	TGCAGCGTTGTAAAAGCGGTCCAAGAGACCCAGTACTTC	CSVVKAVQETQYF
.	TRBJ1-2	TRBV28	TRBD1	TGTGCCAGCAGTTTAACCGGGACAGGGCCTCATGGCTACACCTTC	CASSLTGTGPHGYTF
.	TRBJ2-7	TRBV18	.	TGTGCCAGCTCACCAGGGGCCCAAACCTACGAGCAGTACTTC	CASSPGAQTYEQYF
once	TRBJ2-3	TRBV5-1	.	TGCGCCAGCAGCCGGTCCAGCACAGATACGCAGTATTTT	CASSRSSTDTQYF
.	TRBJ1-6	TRBV30	TRBD1	TGTGCCTGGAGGACAGGGATATATAATTCACCCCTCCACTTT	CAWRTGIYNSPLHF
.	TRBJ2-7	TRBV12-3/TRBV12-4	.	TGTGCCAGCAGTGGGGCCAGCTACGAGCAGTACTTC	CASSGASYEQYF
.	TRBJ2-1	TRBV19	.	TGTGCCAGTAGTCAATGGGGGATAGCGGTTGCCTACAATGAGCAGTTCTTC	CASSQWGIAVAYNEQFF
.	TRBJ2-1	TRBV5-1	TRBD2	TGCGCCAGCAGCATGGGACTAGCGGGAGGAAAAGGCTACAATGAGCAGTTCTTC	CASSMGLAGGKGYNEQFF